A single T cell receptor beta chain is shown here with its context. Its target is not known. The sample is drawn from a study of vaccination and CD4 T cells after COVID-19. Sequenced with the Oncomine TCR Beta short-read assay was DNA taken from cultured CD4+ T cells. TCRdb ran MiXCR on the PCR reads and lists one entry per CDR3 protein. Of roughly 14,000 distinct CDR3 sequences listed, over 45% are singletons. Treatment specified: approximately nine-day PBMC culture with coronavirus spike peptide pools or control peptides (ViraFEST assay). The V segment lost 7 bases and the J segment 3 bases; nucleotides outside the gene matches: 10. Germline V gene data show CDR1 as MNHGY and CDR2 as SVAAGI. This CDR3 region has 15 residues.

The sequence was collected from a human donor with COVID-19. The rearrangement joins TRBV6-9 to TRBJ1-2, with 8 bases lining up with TRBD1. Specimen: cultured CD4+ T cells from blood, collected after SARS-CoV-2 vaccination. As DNA, the CDR3 is TGTGCCAGCACCCAAGGACAGGGCCCTCACTATGGCTACACCTTC. Its translation: CASTQGQGPHYGYTF.